This paragraph reports one T cell receptor (beta chain). Its antigen is not known. In the PCR, 60 Vbeta and 13 Jbeta primers were used. Produced via immunoSEQ multiplex PCR; TCRdb's table is partial and in-frame only. Of about 160,000 clones listed, 68% are singletons. The data derive from a study of cytomegalovirus exposure and HLA in healthy donors. Study context: In an early release, HLA-typed donors contributed about 80 million unique TCR sequences.

The germline gives CDR1 SGHAT, CDR2 FQNNGV. Trimming left V 5 bases short and J 0 bases short, with 10 bases between. The CDR3 loop spans 14 amino acids. Whole-study findings and limits: In vitro confirmation showed a few CMV-associated chains to be CMV antigen specific. An analysis was carried out at a later point. It showed that HLA-associated TCR beta chains were more clonally expanded than equally common non-associated chains. As was reported, the classifier diagnosed cytomegalovirus status with high specificity and sensitivity.

Sequencing was performed on PBMCs. The TCR originated in a middle-aged woman in good health and CMV-seropositive. This chain links TRBV11-2 with TRBJ1-1; D call uncertain. The CDR3 sequence is CASSPLRLNTEAFF. The CDR3 region has the DNA TGTGCCAGCAGCCCCTTGAGATTGAACACTGAAGCTTTCTTT.